These 2 T cell receptor beta chains came from one sample sequenced in a study of T cell repertoires in cytomegalovirus infection. Their antigens remain unidentified. TCRdb recomputed calls from the reads with MiXCR, one row per CDR3 protein. The data show about 740,000 distinct CDR3 sequences, with 30% to 40% seen just once and 15% to 20% held by the top ten. Sample: cultured PBMCs, taken from culture after CMV antigen stimulation. The receptors were sampled from a human donor in good health (CMV status not recorded). Some clones in this sample may be carry-over from other donors' samples.

The J gene is TRBJ2-1, the V gene TRBV6-5, with a weak D call TRBD1 (5 bases). V lost 2 bases, J lost 9 bases, and 20 bases lay in between. Germline V gene sequence: CDR1 MNHEY, CDR2 SVGAGI. The CDR3 runs 16 residues. CDR3 loop: CASSYGAAANNIEQFF. The CDR3 DNA sequence: TGTGCCAGCAGTTACGGGGCCGCGGCAAACAACATTGAGCAGTTCTTC.

This clonotype was observed a few times. V gene TRBV7-9 combines with J gene TRBJ2-1; D ambiguous. Looked up from germline, CDR1 is SEHNR and CDR2 is FQNEAQ (reference sequence). This CDR3 has 10 amino acids. V gave up 1 base and J gave up 12 bases, with 4 bases separating them. The CDR3 reads CASSLGAQFF. In nucleotides, the CDR3 is TGTGCCAGCAGCTTAGGGGCGCAGTTCTTC.